This TCR beta chain is drawn from a study of early T cells in non-severe SARS-CoV-2 infection. In this sample, this clonotype turned up many times. The V and J ends lost 4 bases and 4 bases respectively, with 0 bases between them. The CDR3 covers 9 residues. The germline V gene has CDR1 GTSNPN and CDR2 SVGIG (reference sequence). In TCRdb, the 5' RACE reads were re-called with MiXCR into one record per CDR3 protein. The table lists about 27,000 distinct CDR3 sequences, 5% to 6.5% of them singletons, with approximately 0.92% in the top ten. The genes are TRBV30 and TRBJ2-3; no firm D call. This TCR derives from an adult who was a healthcare worker with PCR-confirmed SARS-CoV-2 infection or an uninfected control (not recorded which). Material for sequencing was whole blood. This CDR3 is CAWTDTQYF. The CDR3 nucleotides are TGTGCCTGGACAGATACGCAGTATTTT.